These 22 T cell receptor beta chains originate from one sample sequenced in a study of blood T cell repertoires in COVID-19. Clones were read by immunoSEQ multiplex PCR, and TCRdb kept only the in-frame ones, dropping some. This sample has some 150,000 clones, with approximately 85% found just once. Material for sequencing was peripheral blood. The source is a man in his fifties or sixties with COVID-19, enrolled during active disease.

CDR3: CASSQRGGSTEAFF. The DNA for the CDR3 is TGTGCCAGCAGCCAGAGGGGGGGGAGCACTGAAGCTTTCTTT. The V and J genes are TRBV5-8 and TRBJ1-1, with D perhaps matching TRBD1 (6 bases). The CDR3 is made up of 14 amino acids. Looked up from germline, CDR1 is SGHTS and CDR2 is YDEGEE. V was shortened by 4 bases and J by 4 bases, with 14 bases between the two germline ends.

The genes are TRBV5-4 and TRBJ2-2; 9 bases line up with TRBD1. With 2 bases clipped from V and 2 bases from J, the junction kept 4 bases outside the gene matches. Germline CDR1 reads SGHNT; CDR2 reads YYREEE (reference sequence). The CDR3 extends over 16 amino acids. In DNA, the CDR3 is TGTGCCAGCAGCTTCCGACAGGGGGGAAACACCGGGGAGCTGTTTTTT. This gives the protein CASSFRQGGNTGELFF.

This chain links TRBV3-1 (or the pseudogene TRBV3-2) with TRBJ1-1; TRBD1 matches 8 bases. V gave up 8 bases and J gave up 5 bases; unmatched junction bases: 10. CDR1 and CDR2 (germline): LGHDT, YNNKEL (reference sequence). The CDR3 extends over 14 amino acids. The chain's CDR3 is CASGKTGEGTEAFF. The CDR3 DNA reads as TGTGCCAGCGGGAAGACAGGGGAAGGGACTGAAGCTTTCTTT.

Only a few counts were recorded for this clone. This sequence joins TRBV15 and TRBJ2-1; 11 bases match TRBD2. Trimming at V came to 0 bases and at J to 7 bases, leaving 2 bases not matched to a gene. Germline values: CDR1 LNHNV, CDR2 YYDKDF (reference sequence). The CDR3 extends over 15 amino acids. CDR3 sequence: CATSRERTSGNEQFF. The CDR3 bases are TGTGCCACCAGCAGAGAGAGGACTAGCGGGAATGAGCAGTTCTTC.

J is TRBJ1-2 and V is TRBV11-3, with D possibly TRBD1 on 6 matching bases. Trimming took off 1 base at V and 5 bases at J, with 8 bases between the two ends. The CDR3 has 13 residues. Germline assignment: CDR1 SGHNT and CDR2 YENEEA. CDR3: CASSLAQGYGYTF. The CDR3 region has the DNA TGTGCCAGCAGCTTAGCTCAGGGGTATGGCTACACCTTC.

In DNA, the CDR3 is TGTGCCAGCAGTTACGTAGGGGCCGGGCAGTACTTC. Its protein product is CASSYVGAGQYF. The genes are TRBV6-2 or TRBV6-3 and TRBJ2-7, with a possible D match to TRBD1 (5 bases). The V end lost 2 bases, the J end lost 9 bases, and 11 bases lay between the germline ends. The CDR3 runs to 12 residues. The germline gives CDR1 MNHEY, CDR2 SVGEGT.

This clone came up a few times. The gene calls are TRBV4-1 and TRBJ2-1, with 12 bases aligning to TRBD2. CDR1 and CDR2 from the germline V gene are MGHRA and YSYEKL. The V and J ends lost 2 bases and 0 bases, in that order; junction bases with no gene match: 8. This CDR3 contains 19 residues. CDR3 in DNA: TGCGCCAGCAGCCAACTGGGACTAGCGGGCCCCAGCTCCTACAATGAGCAGTTCTTC. This sequence encodes CASSQLGLAGPSSYNEQFF.

The CDR3 is CASSLLPGTKVQETQYF. The CDR3, as DNA: TGTGCCAGCAGCCTCCTACCCGGGACAAAGGTACAAGAGACCCAGTACTTC. The chain joins TRBV7-2 to TRBJ2-5; possible D gene TRBD1, 6 bases. CDR1 SGHTA and CDR2 FQGNSA come from the germline V gene. V lost 5 bases and J lost 2, with 21 bases in between. The CDR3 is made up of 17 amino acids. The entire variable domain, with the rest obtained from reference TRBV7-2 and TRBJ2-5, is as follows: GAGVSQSPSNKVTEKGKDVELRCDPISGHTALYWYRQSLGQGLEFLIYFQGNSAPDKSGLPSDRFSAERTGGSVSTLTIQRTQQEDSAVYLCASSLLPGTKVQETQYFGPGTRLLVL.

The V call is TRBV7-8, the J call TRBJ1-2; 8 nucleotides agree with TRBD1. This CDR3 has 16 amino acids. Germline CDR1 and CDR2: SGHVS and FQNEAQ. V lost 2 bases and J lost 1; bases outside the gene matches: 6. CDR3 region: CASSLSGQDSNYGYTF. CDR3 DNA: TGTGCCAGCAGCTTATCGGGACAGGATAGTAACTATGGCTACACCTTC.

The rearrangement uses TRBV19 and TRBJ1-5; D is undetermined. Germline-derived CDR1 and CDR2 are LNHDA and SQIVND (reference sequence). The germline V and J ends were trimmed by 5 bases and 7 bases, with 9 bases remaining between them. The CDR3 runs to 12 residues. For the CDR3, the DNA is TGTGCCAGTAGTCCTCCCGGGCAGCCCCAGCATTTT. It is translated as CASSPPGQPQHF.

This chain joins TRBV9 and TRBJ2-3; tentative D call: TRBD2 (5 bases). The CDR3 loop spans 13 amino acids. The germline CDR1 and CDR2 sequences are SGDLS and YYNGEE. V lost 7 bases and J lost 0, with 9 bases in between. CDR3 nucleotides: TGTGCCAGCGGGCTAGCTAGCACAGATACGCAGTATTTT. It is translated as CASGLASTDTQYF.

The rearrangement links TRBV19 to TRBJ2-1; 9 positions match TRBD2. This CDR3 spans 19 amino acids. Germline assignment: CDR1 LNHDA and CDR2 SQIVND (reference sequence). Trimming removed 0 bases from V and 8 bases from J; junction bases left unmatched: 17. CDR3 in DNA: TGTGCCAGTAGTATAGAGAGCTGGGGTAGCGGGAGTTTGAATGATGAGCAGTTCTTC. This sequence encodes CASSIESWGSGSLNDEQFF.

The gene calls are TRBV7-9 and TRBJ2-5; 7 bases align to TRBD2. The CDR3 runs 14 residues. The germline V gene has CDR1 SEHNR and CDR2 FQNEAQ (reference sequence). Losses at the gene ends were 1 base for V and 1 base for J; bases not matched to a gene: 0. As DNA, the CDR3 is TGTGCCAGCAGCTTAGGACTAGCCCAAGAGACCCAGTACTTC. Protein product: CASSLGLAQETQYF. Supplemented by reference TRBV7-9 and TRBJ2-5, the full variable domain reads DTGVSQNPRHKITKRGQNVTFRCDPISEHNRLYWYRQTLGQGPEFLTYFQNEAQLEKSRLLSDRFSAERPKGSFSTLEIQRTEQGDSAMYLCASSLGLAQETQYFGPGTRLLVL.

This clone has only a few counts. This chain links TRBV4-3 with TRBJ2-2; weak D call: TRBD1 (5 bases). The germline V gene encodes CDR1 LGHNA and CDR2 YSLEER. This CDR3 has 16 amino acids. The germline V and J ends were trimmed by 1 base and 4 bases, with 13 bases remaining between them. The CDR3 DNA reads TGCGCCAGCAGCCAAGTCTTCCAGGGTAGCACCGGGGAGCTGTTTTTT. It yields the protein CASSQVFQGSTGELFF.

The chain employs TRBV11-2 and TRBJ2-3; D may be TRBD1 (5 bases). Germline V gives CDR1 SGHAT, CDR2 FQNNGV. The CDR3 is 14 amino acids. V gave up 5 bases and J gave up 3 bases, with 12 bases separating them. In DNA, the CDR3 is TGTGCCAGCAGCCCCAACCAGGGTACAGATACGCAGTATTTT. It yields the protein CASSPNQGTDTQYF.

This clone was detected only a few times. This sequence joins TRBV6-2 or TRBV6-3 and TRBJ1-1; no clear D. The V end was cut by 0 bases, the J end by 1 base, with 9 bases between. Germline V gene data show CDR1 as MNHEY and CDR2 as SVGEGT. CDR3 length equals 15 residues. The chain's CDR3 is CASSYSYQANTEAFF. The DNA for the CDR3 is TGTGCCAGCAGTTACTCGTATCAGGCGAACACTGAAGCTTTCTTT.

The chain is built from TRBV4-2 and TRBJ2-1; possibly TRBD2 for D (5 bases). Germline assignment: CDR1 LGHNA and CDR2 YNFKEQ. The V and J ends lost 4 bases and 10 bases respectively, with 20 bases between them. This CDR3 comprises 15 residues. The CDR3 sequence is CASSPMGLAGDEQFF. CDR3 in DNA: TGTGCCAGCAGCCCCATGGGTCTAGCCGGCGACGAGCAGTTCTTC.

The chain combines TRBV30 with TRBJ1-1, with 10 positions matching TRBD1. The V gene's germline CDR1 is GTSNPN and CDR2 SVGIG (reference sequence). The junction had 11 bases not matched to a gene; V was cut back by 5 bases and J by 8 bases. There are 14 residues in the CDR3. CDR3: CAWHPRDRGLEAFF. The CDR3 DNA is TGTGCCTGGCACCCCCGGGACAGGGGACTCGAAGCTTTCTTT.

This clone was seen only once. The genes are TRBV9 and TRBJ2-6, with 8 bases fitting TRBD1. Per germline, CDR1 SGDLS and CDR2 YYNGEE. Losses at the gene ends were 4 bases for V and 1 base for J; bases not matched to a gene: 10. The CDR3 runs to 18 residues. CDR3 DNA: TGTGCCAGCAGCCCAGCAGGGGGCGGTCTTTCTGGGGCCAACGTCCTGACTTTC. It specifies CASSPAGGGLSGANVLTF. Filled out from reference TRBV9 and TRBJ2-6, the complete variable domain reads DSGVTQTPKHLITATGQRVTLRCSPRSGDLSVYWYQQSLDQGLQFLIQYYNGEERAKGNILERFSAQQFPDLHSELNLSSLELGDSALYFCASSPAGGGLSGANVLTFGAGSRLTVL.

The rearrangement joins TRBV30 to TRBJ1-2; a possible D gene is TRBD1 (5 bases). The V gene's germline CDR1 is GTSNPN and CDR2 SVGIG (reference sequence). V was clipped by 7 bases and J by 0 bases, with 15 bases between them. This CDR3 has 14 residues. CDR3 region: CASPSGPTNYGYTF. The CDR3 DNA reads as TGTGCCTCCCCGTCAGGGCCGACTAACTATGGCTACACCTTC.

The chain recombines TRBV18 with TRBJ2-7; TRBD2 matches 8 bases. CDR1 and CDR2 from the germline V gene are KGHSH and LQKENI. V gave up 8 bases and J gave up 6 bases; unmatched junction bases: 3. This CDR3 has 11 amino acids. The CDR3 region is CASLGRGEQYF. For the CDR3, the DNA is TGTGCCAGCCTCGGGAGGGGCGAGCAGTACTTC.

CDR3 sequence reads: CASSKDRAGQPQHF. CDR3 DNA: TGTGCCAGCAGCAAGGACAGGGCAGGCCAGCCCCAGCATTTT. The rearrangement links TRBV3-1 (or the pseudogene TRBV3-2) to TRBJ1-5, with 8 bases lining up with TRBD1. The V and J ends lost 5 bases and 7 bases, in that order; junction bases with no gene match: 7. The germline gives CDR1 LGHDT, CDR2 YNNKEL (reference sequence). The CDR3 sequence is 14 residues long.